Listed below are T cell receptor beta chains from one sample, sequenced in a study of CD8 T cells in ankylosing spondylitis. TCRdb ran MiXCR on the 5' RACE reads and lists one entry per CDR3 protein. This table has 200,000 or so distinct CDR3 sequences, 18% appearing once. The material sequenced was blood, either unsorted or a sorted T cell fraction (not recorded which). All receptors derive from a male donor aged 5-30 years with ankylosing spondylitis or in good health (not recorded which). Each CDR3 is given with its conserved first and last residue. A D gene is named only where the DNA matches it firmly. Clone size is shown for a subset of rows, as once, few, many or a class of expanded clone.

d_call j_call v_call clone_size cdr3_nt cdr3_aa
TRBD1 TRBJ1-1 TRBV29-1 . TGCAGCGCGTTGAAAGGGGGCGCGACTGAAGCTTTCTTT CSALKGGATEAFF
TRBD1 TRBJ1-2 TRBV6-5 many TGTGCCAGCACCTCCCAGCTGGGACAGCGGATCGGGGGTGACTATGGCTACACCTTC CASTSQLGQRIGGDYGYTF
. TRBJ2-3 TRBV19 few TGTGCCAGTAGTACCATCGGGACTCAGCCTGTGGATACGCAGTATTTT CASSTIGTQPVDTQYF
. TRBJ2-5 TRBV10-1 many TGCGCCAGCAGTGATGGGGGGGCCCGGGAGACCCAGTACTTC CASSDGGARETQYF
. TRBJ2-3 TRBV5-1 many TGCGCCAGCAGCTTGGAGGGTCGGAGCTTCACAGATACGCAGTATTTT CASSLEGRSFTDTQYF
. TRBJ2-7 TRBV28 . TGTGCCAGCAGTTTATTAAGGGCCTACGAGCAGTACTTC CASSLLRAYEQYF
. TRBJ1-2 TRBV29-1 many TGCAGCGCAGATGGACAGCTTTCTTCCACAGCTAACTATGGCTACACCTTC CSADGQLSSTANYGYTF
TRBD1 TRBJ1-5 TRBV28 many TGTGCCAGCAGCTCCACAGGGGCGGGCAATCAGCCCCAGCATTTT CASSSTGAGNQPQHF
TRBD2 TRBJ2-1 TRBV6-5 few TGTGCCAGTGGTAGCGGGAAAAACTACAATGAGCAGTTCTTC CASGSGKNYNEQFF
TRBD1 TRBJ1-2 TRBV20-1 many TGCAGTGCCAGGGACAGGGGCTATGGCTACACCTTC CSARDRGYGYTF
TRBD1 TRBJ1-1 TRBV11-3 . TGTGCCAGCAGCACCGGACAGGGGGTGACTGAAGCTTTCTTT CASSTGQGVTEAFF
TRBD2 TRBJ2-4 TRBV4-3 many TGCGCCAGCAGCCAAGATCCGGTAGCGGGAGGAGCCAAAAACATTCAGTACTTC CASSQDPVAGGAKNIQYF
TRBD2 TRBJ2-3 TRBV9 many TGTGCCAGCAGCGTCTCCGCGGGACTAGGGGAAGATACGCAGTATTTT CASSVSAGLGEDTQYF
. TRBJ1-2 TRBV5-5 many TGTGCCAGCAGCTACTGGATGGGTGGCTACACCTTC CASSYWMGGYTF
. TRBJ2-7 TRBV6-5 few TGTGCCAGCAGTTACGGTCCCTCCTACGAGCAGTACTTC CASSYGPSYEQYF
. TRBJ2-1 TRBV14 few TGTGCCAGCAGCCCCCAGGCCGCGGGGGAGCAGTTCTTC CASSPQAAGEQFF
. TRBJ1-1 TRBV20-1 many TGCAGTGCTAGGTCCGGGGACACTGAAGCTTTCTTT CSARSGDTEAFF
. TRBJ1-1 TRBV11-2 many TGTGCCAGCAGCACACCCAAGGGGGAGAACACTGAAGCTTTCTTT CASSTPKGENTEAFF
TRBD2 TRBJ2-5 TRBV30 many TGTGCCTGGACCCGGGGTAGCGGGAGCCACGGGGAGACCCAGTACTTC CAWTRGSGSHGETQYF
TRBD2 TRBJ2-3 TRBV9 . TGTGCCAGCAGCGTAGTAGTGGGACTAGCAAGCCTCACAGATACGCAGTATTTT CASSVVVGLASLTDTQYF
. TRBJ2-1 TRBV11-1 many TGTGCCATCCAGAAGGCAGGCCATCCTGGGAATCCCTACAATGAGCAGTTCTTC CAIQKAGHPGNPYNEQFF
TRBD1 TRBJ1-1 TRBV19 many TGTGCCAGTAGTATAGTACCGACAGGGACTGAAGCTTTCTTT CASSIVPTGTEAFF
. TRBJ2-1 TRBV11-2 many TGTGCCAGCAGCTTGGGGGCGAGCTCCTACAATGAGCAGTTCTTC CASSLGASSYNEQFF
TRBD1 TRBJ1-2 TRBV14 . TGTGCCAGCAGCCTGACAGGGATCGATGGCTACACCTTC CASSLTGIDGYTF
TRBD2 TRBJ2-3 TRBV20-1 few TGCAGTGCTAGAGGACTAGCGGACCCCACAGATACGCAGTATTTT CSARGLADPTDTQYF
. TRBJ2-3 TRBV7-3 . TGTGCCAGCAGCCCCCTAGCGCTTAGCACAGATACGCAGTATTTT CASSPLALSTDTQYF
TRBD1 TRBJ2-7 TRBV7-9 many TGTGCCTCCACAATCCTGACAGGGAACTCCTACGAGCAGTACTTC CASTILTGNSYEQYF
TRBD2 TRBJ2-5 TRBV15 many TGTGCCACCAGCAGAGTCCCGGGACTAGCTGGTGAGACCCAGTACTTC CATSRVPGLAGETQYF
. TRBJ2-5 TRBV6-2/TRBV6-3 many TGTGCCAGCAGTTATCTAGCAGGAGAGACCCAGTACTTC CASSYLAGETQYF
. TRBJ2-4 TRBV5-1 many TGCGCCAGCAGCTTGGGTAGGACAGAGAACATTCAGTACTTC CASSLGRTENIQYF
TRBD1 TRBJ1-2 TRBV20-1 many TGCAGTGCTAGGGTTCCGGGACAGAACTCTCGCTACACCTTC CSARVPGQNSRYTF
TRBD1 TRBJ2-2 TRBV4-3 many TGCGCCAGCAGCCAAAGACAGGGGGCCGGGGAGCTGTTTTTT CASSQRQGAGELFF
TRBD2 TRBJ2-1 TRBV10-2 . TGCGCCAGCAGGGGGGCGGGAGGGCCAGGTAATGAGCAGTTCTTC CASRGAGGPGNEQFF
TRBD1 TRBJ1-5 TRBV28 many TGTGCCAGCAGCCTGACAGGGGCAGAGAGGCCCCAGCATTTT CASSLTGAERPQHF
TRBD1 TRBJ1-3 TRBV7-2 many TGTGCCAGCAGCTTATTAGGGGGCTCCTCTGGAAACACCATATATTTT CASSLLGGSSGNTIYF
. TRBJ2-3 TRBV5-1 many TGCGCCAGCAGCCCGAACCCAGATACGCAGTATTTT CASSPNPDTQYF
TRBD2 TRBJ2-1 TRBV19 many TGTGCCAGTAGTAAACTGGGGGGGAATGAGCAGTTCTTC CASSKLGGNEQFF
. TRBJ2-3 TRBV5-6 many TGTGCCAGCAGCTTGGAAGTCAGGGTCGGAAATACGCAGTATTTT CASSLEVRVGNTQYF
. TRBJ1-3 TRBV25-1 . TGTGCCAGCAGTGCGGCCGGGGGCTCTGGAAACACCATATATTTT CASSAAGGSGNTIYF
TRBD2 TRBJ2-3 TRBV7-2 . TGTGCCAGCTCAGGACTAGCGGGAGGGGATACGCAGTATTTT CASSGLAGGDTQYF
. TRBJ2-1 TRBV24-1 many TGTGCCACCAGTGATACGGGGGATAGCCCCTACAATGAGCAGTTCTTC CATSDTGDSPYNEQFF
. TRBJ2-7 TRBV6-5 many TGTGCCAGCAGTAACACCCCACTATCCCGCCCGGATGGCGAGCAGTACTTC CASSNTPLSRPDGEQYF
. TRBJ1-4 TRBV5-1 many TGCGCCAGCAGAAGAGTCGGTAATGAAAAACTGTTTTTT CASRRVGNEKLFF
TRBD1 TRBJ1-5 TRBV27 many TGTGCCAGCAGTCCCGGGACAGGGGGCAATCAGCCCCAGCATTTT CASSPGTGGNQPQHF
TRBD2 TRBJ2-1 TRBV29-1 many TGCAGCGTTGAAGAAGCGACTAGCGGGAGGGTAAGCTACAATGAGCAGTTCTTC CSVEEATSGRVSYNEQFF
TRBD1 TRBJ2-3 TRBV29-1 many TGCAGCGTTGAGGGGCCGGGACAGGGGACGACAGATACGCAGTATTTT CSVEGPGQGTTDTQYF
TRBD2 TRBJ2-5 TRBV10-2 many TGCGCCAGCAGTGAGTTAGGGACTAGCCGTGAGACCCAGTACTTC CASSELGTSRETQYF
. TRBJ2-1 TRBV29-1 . TGCAGCGGTAGCGCCAGCTCCTACAATGAGCAGTTCTTC CSGSASSYNEQFF
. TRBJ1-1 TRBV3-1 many TGTGCCAGCAGCCAAGATAGGGTAAGGAACACTGAAGCTTTCTTT CASSQDRVRNTEAFF
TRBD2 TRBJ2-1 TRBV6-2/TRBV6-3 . TGTGCCAGCAGTTACTCCACAATTCTAGCGGGCCAGTTCTTC CASSYSTILAGQFF
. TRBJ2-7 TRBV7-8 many TGTGCCAGCAGCTTAGCGGCGGGGGACACCTACGAGCAGTACTTC CASSLAAGDTYEQYF
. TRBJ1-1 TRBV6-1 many TGTGCCAGCAGGGAACGGGCAACTAACACTGAAGCTTTCTTT CASRERATNTEAFF
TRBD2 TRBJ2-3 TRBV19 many TGTGCCAGTAGTATCGGGAGGACAGATACGCAGTATTTT CASSIGRTDTQYF
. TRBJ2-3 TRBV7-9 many TGTGCCAGCAGCCTTGATACGCAGTATTTT CASSLDTQYF
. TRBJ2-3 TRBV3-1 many TGTGCCAGCAGCCAAGATTTACGGGCGGCCACAGATACGCAGTATTTT CASSQDLRAATDTQYF
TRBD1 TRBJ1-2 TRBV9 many TGTGCCAGCAGCACCGGGACAGAGTATGGCTACACCTTC CASSTGTEYGYTF
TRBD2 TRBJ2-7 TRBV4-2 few TGTGCCAGCAGCCAAGGGGGCCGGGAGGGGGAGCAGTACTTC CASSQGGREGEQYF
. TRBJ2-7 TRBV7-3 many TGTGCCAGCTTCGATCACGCAGGAGACTACGAGCAGTACTTC CASFDHAGDYEQYF
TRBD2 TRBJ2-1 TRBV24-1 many TGTGCCACCAGTGATTTGCAGGCGGGAGGCAGGAATGAGCAGTTCTTC CATSDLQAGGRNEQFF